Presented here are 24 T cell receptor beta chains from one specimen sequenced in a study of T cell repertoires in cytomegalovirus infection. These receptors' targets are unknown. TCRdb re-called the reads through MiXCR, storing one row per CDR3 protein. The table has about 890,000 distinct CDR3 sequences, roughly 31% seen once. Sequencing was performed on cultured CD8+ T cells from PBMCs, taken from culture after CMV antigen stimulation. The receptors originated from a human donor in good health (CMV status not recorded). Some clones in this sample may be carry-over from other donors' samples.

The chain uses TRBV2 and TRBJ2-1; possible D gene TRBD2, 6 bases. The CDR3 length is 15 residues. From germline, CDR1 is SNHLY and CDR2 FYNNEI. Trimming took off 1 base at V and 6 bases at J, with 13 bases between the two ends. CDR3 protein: CASSEEMGLTNEQFF. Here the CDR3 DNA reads TGTGCCAGCAGTGAAGAAATGGGACTTACCAATGAGCAGTTCTTC.

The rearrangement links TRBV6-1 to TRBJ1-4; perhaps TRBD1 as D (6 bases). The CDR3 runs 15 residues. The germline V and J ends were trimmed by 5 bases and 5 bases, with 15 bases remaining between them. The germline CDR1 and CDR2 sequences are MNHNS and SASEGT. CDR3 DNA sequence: TGTGCCAGCAGTTCGTTAGGGGGGGTCAATGAAAAACTGTTTTTT. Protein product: CASSSLGGVNEKLFF.

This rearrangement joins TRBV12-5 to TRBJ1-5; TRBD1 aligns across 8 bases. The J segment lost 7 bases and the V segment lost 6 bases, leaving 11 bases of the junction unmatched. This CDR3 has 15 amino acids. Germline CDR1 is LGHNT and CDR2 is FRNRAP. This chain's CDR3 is CASGFDRGVGQPQHF. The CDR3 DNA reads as TGTGCTAGTGGGTTCGACAGGGGCGTTGGACAGCCCCAGCATTTT.

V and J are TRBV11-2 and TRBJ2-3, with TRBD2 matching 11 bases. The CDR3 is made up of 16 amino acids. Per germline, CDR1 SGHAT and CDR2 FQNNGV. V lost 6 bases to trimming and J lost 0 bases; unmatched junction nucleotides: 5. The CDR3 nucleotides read TGTGCCAGCAGAGACCGGACTAGCGGGAGCACAGATACGCAGTATTTT. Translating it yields CASRDRTSGSTDTQYF.

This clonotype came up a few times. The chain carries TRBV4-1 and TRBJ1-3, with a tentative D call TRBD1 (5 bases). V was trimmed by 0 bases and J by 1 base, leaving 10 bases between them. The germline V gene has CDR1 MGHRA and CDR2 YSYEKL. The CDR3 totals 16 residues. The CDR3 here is CASSQEQENSGNTIYF. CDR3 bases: TGCGCCAGCAGCCAAGAACAGGAAAATTCTGGAAACACCATATATTTT.

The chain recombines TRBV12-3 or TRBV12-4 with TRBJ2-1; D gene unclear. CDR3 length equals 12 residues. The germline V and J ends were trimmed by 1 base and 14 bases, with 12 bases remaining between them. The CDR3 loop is CASSLESPVEFF. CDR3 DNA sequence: TGTGCCAGCAGTTTAGAAAGCCCGGTTGAGTTCTTC.

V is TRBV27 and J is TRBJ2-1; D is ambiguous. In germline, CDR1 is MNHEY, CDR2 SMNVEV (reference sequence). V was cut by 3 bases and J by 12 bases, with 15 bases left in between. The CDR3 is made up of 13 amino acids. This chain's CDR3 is CASSFSTGFPQFF. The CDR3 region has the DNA TGTGCCAGCAGTTTCTCAACTGGCTTTCCGCAGTTCTTC.

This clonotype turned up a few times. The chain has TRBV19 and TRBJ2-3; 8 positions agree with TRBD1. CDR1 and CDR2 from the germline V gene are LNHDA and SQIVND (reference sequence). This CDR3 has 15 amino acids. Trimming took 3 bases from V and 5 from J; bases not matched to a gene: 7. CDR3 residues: CASSILGQEGDTQYF. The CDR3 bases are TGTGCCAGTAGTATTCTGGGACAGGAGGGAGATACGCAGTATTTT.

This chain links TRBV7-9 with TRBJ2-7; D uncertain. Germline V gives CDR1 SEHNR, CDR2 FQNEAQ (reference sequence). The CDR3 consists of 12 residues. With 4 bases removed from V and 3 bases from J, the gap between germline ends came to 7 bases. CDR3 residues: CASSYRVYEQYV. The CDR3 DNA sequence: TGTGCCAGCAGCTACCGGGTCTACGAGCAGTACGTC.

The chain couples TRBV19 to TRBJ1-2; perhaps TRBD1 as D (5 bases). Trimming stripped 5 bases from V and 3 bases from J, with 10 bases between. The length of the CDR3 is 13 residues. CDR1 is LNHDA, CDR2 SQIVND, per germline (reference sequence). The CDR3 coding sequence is TGTGCCAGTAGTGATACAGGAGACTATGGCTACACCTTC. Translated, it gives CASSDTGDYGYTF.

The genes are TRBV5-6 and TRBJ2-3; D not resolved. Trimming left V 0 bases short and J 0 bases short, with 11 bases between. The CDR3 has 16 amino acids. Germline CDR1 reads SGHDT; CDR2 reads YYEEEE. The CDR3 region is CASSLAVRPSTDTQYF. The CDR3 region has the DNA TGTGCCAGCAGCTTGGCCGTTCGGCCTAGCACAGATACGCAGTATTTT.

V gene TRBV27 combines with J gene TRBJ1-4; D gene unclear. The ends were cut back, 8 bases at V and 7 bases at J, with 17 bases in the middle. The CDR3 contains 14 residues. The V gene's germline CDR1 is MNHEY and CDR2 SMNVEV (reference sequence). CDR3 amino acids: CASSRRGSGEKLFF. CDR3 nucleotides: TGTGCCAGCTCGAGACGGGGAAGCGGTGAAAAACTGTTTTTT.

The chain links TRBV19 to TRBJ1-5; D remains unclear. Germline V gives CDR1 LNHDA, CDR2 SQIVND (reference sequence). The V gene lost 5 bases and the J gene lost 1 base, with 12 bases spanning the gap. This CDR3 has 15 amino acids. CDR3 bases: TGTGCCAGTAGTTTTTCCCCGGGAAGCAATCAGCCCCAGCATTTT. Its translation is CASSFSPGSNQPQHF.

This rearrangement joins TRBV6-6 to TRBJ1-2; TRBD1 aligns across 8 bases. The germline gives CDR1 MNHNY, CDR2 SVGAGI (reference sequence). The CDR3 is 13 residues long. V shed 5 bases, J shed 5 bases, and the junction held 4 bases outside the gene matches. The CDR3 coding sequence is TGTGCCAGCAGTACGGACAGGGAGTATGGCTACACCTTC. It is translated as CASSTDREYGYTF.

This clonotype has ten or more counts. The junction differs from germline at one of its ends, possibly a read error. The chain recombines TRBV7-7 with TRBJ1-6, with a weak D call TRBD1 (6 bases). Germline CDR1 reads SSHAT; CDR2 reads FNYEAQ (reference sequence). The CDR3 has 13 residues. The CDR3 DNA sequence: TGTGCTAGCAGCCAAGGGAGGGGGTCACCCCTCCACTTT. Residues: CASSQGRGSPLHF.

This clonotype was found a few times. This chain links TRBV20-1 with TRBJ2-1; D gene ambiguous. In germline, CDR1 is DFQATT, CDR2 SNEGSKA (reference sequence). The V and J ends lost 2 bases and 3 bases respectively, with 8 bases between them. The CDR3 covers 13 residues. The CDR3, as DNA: TGCAGTGCTAGAATCAGTTTCTACAATGAGCAGTTCTTC. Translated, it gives CSARISFYNEQFF.

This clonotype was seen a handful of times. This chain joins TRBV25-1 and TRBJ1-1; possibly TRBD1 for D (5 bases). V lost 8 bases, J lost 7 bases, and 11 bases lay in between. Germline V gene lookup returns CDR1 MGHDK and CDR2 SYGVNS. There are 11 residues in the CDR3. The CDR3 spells CASLVRGEAFF. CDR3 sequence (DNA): TGTGCCAGCCTTGTAAGGGGTGAAGCTTTCTTT.

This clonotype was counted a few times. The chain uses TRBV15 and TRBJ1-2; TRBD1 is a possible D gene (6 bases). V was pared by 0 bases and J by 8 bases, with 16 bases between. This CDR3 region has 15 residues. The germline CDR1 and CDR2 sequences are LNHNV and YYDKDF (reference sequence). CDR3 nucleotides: TGTGCCACCAGCAGAGATAAAGGGCAGGGGTCGGGCTACACCTTC. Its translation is CATSRDKGQGSGYTF.

Written as DNA, the CDR3 is TGTGCCAGCAGCCTCTTGACAGGGGGTGCAGAGACCCAGTACTTC. Its protein product is CASSLLTGGAETQYF. The chain couples TRBV3-1 to TRBJ2-5; 9 bases map to TRBD1. Germline V CDR1 and CDR2: LGHDT, YNNKEL (reference sequence). This CDR3 is 15 amino acids long. Trimming removed 4 bases from V and 4 bases from J; junction bases left unmatched: 7.

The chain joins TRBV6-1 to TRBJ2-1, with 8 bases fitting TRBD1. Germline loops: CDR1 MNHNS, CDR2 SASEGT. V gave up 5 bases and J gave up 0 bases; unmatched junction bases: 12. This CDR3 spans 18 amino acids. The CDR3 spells CASSRGLRGLSSYNEQFF. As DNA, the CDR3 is TGTGCCAGCAGTCGGGGGCTCAGGGGGCTTAGCTCCTACAATGAGCAGTTCTTC.

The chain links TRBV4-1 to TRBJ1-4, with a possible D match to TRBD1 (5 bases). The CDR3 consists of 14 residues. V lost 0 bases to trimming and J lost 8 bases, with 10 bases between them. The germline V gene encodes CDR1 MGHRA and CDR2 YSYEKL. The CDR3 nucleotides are TGCGCCAGCAGCCAAGATCAAACAGGCGAAAAACTGTTTTTT. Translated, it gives CASSQDQTGEKLFF.

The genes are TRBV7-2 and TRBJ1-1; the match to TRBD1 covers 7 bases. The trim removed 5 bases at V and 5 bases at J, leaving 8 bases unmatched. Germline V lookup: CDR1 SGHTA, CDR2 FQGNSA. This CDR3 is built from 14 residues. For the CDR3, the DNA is TGTGCCAGCAGCACAGGGGTGGGGTATACTGAAGCTTTCTTT. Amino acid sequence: CASSTGVGYTEAFF.

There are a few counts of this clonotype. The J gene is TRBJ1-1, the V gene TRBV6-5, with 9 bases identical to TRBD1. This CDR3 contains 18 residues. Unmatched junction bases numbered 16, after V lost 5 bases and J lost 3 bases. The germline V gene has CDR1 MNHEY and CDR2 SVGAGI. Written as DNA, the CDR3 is TGTGCCAGCAGTCCTGGGACAGGGATGATCGGCACCGACACTGAAGCTTTCTTT. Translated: CASSPGTGMIGTDTEAFF.

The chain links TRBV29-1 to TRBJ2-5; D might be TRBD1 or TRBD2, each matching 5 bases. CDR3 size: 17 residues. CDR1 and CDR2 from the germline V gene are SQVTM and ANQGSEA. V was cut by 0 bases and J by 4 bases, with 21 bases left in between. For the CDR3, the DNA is TGCAGCGTTGAAGATGGGACCGGTGTAGGGATGGTAGAGACCCAGTACTTC. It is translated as CSVEDGTGVGMVETQYF.